Below, 25 T cell receptor beta chains from the same sample are listed, as sequenced in a study of monozygotic twins with inflammatory bowel disease. Each CDR3 protein gets one entry in TCRdb, which reprocessed the 5' RACE reads and gives no DNA. The sample table includes 300,000 to 400,000 distinct CDR3 sequences. Sequencing was carried out using blood. These receptors came from a human donor with ulcerative colitis or Crohn's disease, or a healthy co-twin of an affected twin (not recorded which).

CDR3 amino acids: CASSSPRLMNTEAFF. The chain combines TRBV11-2 with TRBJ1-1; TCRdb indicates TRBD1, and absent DNA this call remains unverified. The length of the CDR3 is 15 residues. From germline, CDR1 is SGHAT and CDR2 FQNNGV.

This sequence joins TRBV12-3 or TRBV12-4 and TRBJ2-5. The CDR3 length is 15 residues. The CDR3 is CASSPSVSFQETQYF.

The chain recombines TRBV5-1 with TRBJ2-7; lacking DNA, the TRBD1 call made by TCRdb goes unchecked. CDR1 and CDR2 (germline): SGHRS, YFSETQ. CDR3 size: 16 residues. The CDR3 here is CASSLDSGQGSYEQYF.

This rearrangement joins TRBV4-3 to TRBJ1-2; TCRdb names TRBD1, which stays unverified in the absence of DNA. The CDR3 spans 14 residues. Germline V gene sequence: CDR1 LGHNA, CDR2 YSLEER. The CDR3 sequence: CASSVDRGFASYTF.

This chain joins TRBV29-1 and TRBJ1-1; there is no DNA to check the TCRdb D call of TRBD1. Germline loops: CDR1 SQVTM, CDR2 ANQGSEA. There are 15 residues in the CDR3. CDR3 residues: CSVEVRGLGGTEAFF.

The chain uses TRBV7-2 and TRBJ1-3. The CDR3 runs to 16 residues. The V gene's germline CDR1 is SGHTA and CDR2 FQGNSA. CDR3 amino acids: CASSLEGRASGNTMYF.

This chain joins TRBV20-1 and TRBJ1-2. Germline V gene lookup returns CDR1 DFQATT and CDR2 SNEGSKA (reference sequence). The CDR3 spans 13 residues. The CDR3 is CSARHSSRFGYTF.

The rearrangement links TRBV6-1 to TRBJ2-7; TCRdb's assignment of TRBD2 cannot be checked, as there is no DNA. Per the germline V gene, CDR1 is MNHNS and CDR2 is SASEGT. CDR3 length: 13 residues. CDR3 loop: CASRGGGDYEQYF.

V gene TRBV12-3 or TRBV12-4 combines with J gene TRBJ2-7; TCRdb reports TRBD1, a call that lacks DNA to check it against. This CDR3 is built from 14 residues. The CDR3 reads CASSDRDRVNEQYF.

V is TRBV12-3 or TRBV12-4 and J is TRBJ2-5. The CDR3 covers 14 residues. This chain's CDR3 is CASSLSAVQETQYF.

This sequence joins TRBV7-2 and TRBJ2-7; TCRdb names TRBD1, which stays unverified in the absence of DNA. Per germline, CDR1 SGHTA and CDR2 FQGNSA. This CDR3 comprises 17 residues. The CDR3 sequence: CASSLRGGQGASYEQYF.

This chain uses TRBV5-4 with TRBJ2-3. CDR3 length: 14 residues. Germline V CDR1 and CDR2: SGHNT, YYREEE (reference sequence). The CDR3 region is CASSVDRQTDTQYF.

The rearrangement uses TRBV3-1 and TRBJ2-2; the D call from TCRdb, TRBD2, cannot be confirmed without DNA. The CDR3 consists of 17 residues. CDR1 is LGHDT, CDR2 YNNKEL, per germline (reference sequence). CDR3 region: CASNRDSGRPNTGELFF.

The chain links TRBV6-5 to TRBJ1-5; without DNA, the TCRdb call of TRBD1 cannot be checked. The CDR3 runs to 15 residues. Per the germline V gene, CDR1 is MNHEY and CDR2 is SVGAGI. CDR3 in amino acids: CASSYSWDRDQPQHF.

The chain combines TRBV20-1 with TRBJ2-7. The CDR3 spans 12 residues. The germline CDR1 and CDR2 sequences are DFQATT and SNEGSKA (reference sequence). The CDR3 is CSATTSSYEQYF.

The chain combines TRBV20-1 with TRBJ1-5; TCRdb selects TRBD1, and the lack of DNA leaves this call unchecked. Germline CDR1 and CDR2: DFQATT and SNEGSKA (reference sequence). The CDR3 loop spans 14 amino acids. The CDR3 region is CSLTEGAGNQPQHF.

The chain uses TRBV7-2 and TRBJ2-3; the TCRdb call, TRBD1, lacks DNA for checking. CDR1 and CDR2 (germline): SGHTA, FQGNSA. This CDR3 has 15 amino acids. The CDR3 loop is CASSLGLSRGDTQYF.

This rearrangement joins TRBV24-1 to TRBJ1-5. The CDR3 contains 13 residues. From germline, CDR1 is KGHDR and CDR2 SFDVKD. CDR3: CATQYSDDQPQHF.

The CDR3 protein is CATSVPAGFNTGELFF. The chain recombines TRBV24-1 with TRBJ2-2; as DNA is missing, the TRBD1 call by TCRdb cannot be tested. This CDR3 contains 16 residues. Germline V CDR1 and CDR2: KGHDR, SFDVKD.

The CDR3 reads CASSGRVLPGVNNEQFF. The J gene is TRBJ2-1, the V gene TRBV5-4; TCRdb calls TRBD1, which cannot be checked without DNA. This CDR3 has 17 residues. Germline CDR1 and CDR2: SGHNT and YYREEE (reference sequence).

The gene calls are TRBV6-1 and TRBJ1-5. From germline, CDR1 is MNHNS and CDR2 SASEGT. The CDR3 has 13 amino acids. The CDR3 here is CASNKGLYQPQHF.

The rearrangement links TRBV5-1 to TRBJ1-4; TCRdb outputs TRBD1, but without DNA this stays unchecked. Germline assignment: CDR1 SGHRS and CDR2 YFSETQ. This CDR3 is built from 14 residues. The CDR3 here is CASRRDGSNEKLFF. Based on the CDR3 plus reference TRBV5-1 and TRBJ1-4, the full variable domain is KAGVTQTPRYLIKTRGQQVTLSCSPISGHRSVSWYQQTPGQGLQFLFEYFSETQRNKGNFPGRFSGRQFSNSRSEMNVSTLELGDSALYLCASRRDGSNEKLFFGSGTQLSVL.

CDR3 sequence: CASSSGGFVTTNYGYTF. The chain carries TRBV28 and TRBJ1-2; no DNA is available, so the TRBD1 call from TCRdb remains unchecked. The CDR3 has 17 amino acids. Germline loops: CDR1 MDHEN, CDR2 SYDVKM.

The chain is built from TRBV5-6 and TRBJ2-3; the D gene TCRdb calls, TRBD2, cannot be checked with no DNA. The germline CDR1 and CDR2 sequences are SGHDT and YYEEEE. The CDR3 runs to 12 residues. CDR3 in amino acids: CASSLSANTQYF.

The CDR3 region is CASSTVSGANVLTF. This sequence joins TRBV12-3 or TRBV12-4 and TRBJ2-6. This CDR3 comprises 14 residues.